The text below deals with one T cell receptor (beta chain). Its antigen remains unidentified. The CDR3 sequence is 15 residues long. The V and J ends lost 2 bases and 2 bases, in that order; junction bases with no gene match: 5. Looked up from germline, CDR1 is MNHEY and CDR2 is SMNVEV (reference sequence). The data stem from a study of radiation and T cells in renal cell carcinoma. Study-wide context: Nephrectomy followed 15 Gy stereotactic body radiation by 4 weeks. Study-wide points: From baseline, blood top tumor clonotypes peaked at 2 weeks post-radiation.

The sample's time point: baseline pretreatment blood. Treatment noted: 15 Gy SBRT to primary tumor, nephrectomy 4 weeks later. The tumor was a clear cell renal cell carcinoma. Assay used: immunoSEQ multiplex PCR; TCRdb lists only in-frame clones, some missing. The sample lists tens of thousands of clones; approximately 83% were seen once. The sample was blood, taken from a patient whose treatment included radiotherapy and nephrectomy. This TCR was sampled from a man in his fifties or sixties with renal cell carcinoma. The V call is TRBV27, the J call TRBJ2-7; 8 positions agree with TRBD2. The CDR3 nucleotides are TGTGCCAGCAGTTTAGCAGCGGGAGCCCCCTACGAGCAGTACTTC. As protein: CASSLAAGAPYEQYF.